A single sample gave rise to the 18 T cell receptor beta chains below, sequenced in a study of shared clonotypes between healthy human individuals. Using immunoSEQ multiplex PCR, the repertoire was profiled, and TCRdb retains in-frame clones only, with some absent. This table has about 2.3 million clones, about 90% appearing once. Sequenced input: naive CD4+ T cells from PBMCs. Subset noted: CD45RA+ positively selected. These receptors came from a young man in good health. Some clones in this sample may be carry-over from other donors' samples.

The rearrangement uses TRBV7-2 and TRBJ2-3; D gene ambiguous. Trimming cost V 2 bases and J 2 bases, with 8 bases left between them. The CDR3 is 14 residues long. Per the germline V gene, CDR1 is SGHTA and CDR2 is FQGNSA. The CDR3: CASSLLYFTDTQYF. The CDR3 region has the DNA TGTGCCAGCAGCTTACTTTACTTCACAGATACGCAGTATTTT. Supplemented by reference TRBV7-2 and TRBJ2-3, the full variable domain reads GAGVSQSPSNKVTEKGKDVELRCDPISGHTALYWYRQSLGQGLEFLIYFQGNSAPDKSGLPSDRFSAERTGGSVSTLTIQRTQQEDSAVYLCASSLLYFTDTQYFGPGTRLTVL.

This chain joins TRBV19 and TRBJ1-2, with 8 nucleotides matching TRBD1. Germline V lookup: CDR1 LNHDA, CDR2 SQIVND (reference sequence). With 10 bases clipped from V and 6 bases from J, the junction kept 10 bases outside the gene matches. The CDR3 spans 13 residues. CDR3 protein: CATGDLQGDGYTF. In DNA, the CDR3 is TGTGCCACTGGGGACCTACAGGGGGATGGCTACACCTTC.

The gene calls are TRBV7-8 and TRBJ1-2; TRBD1 matches 7 bases. Trimming took 1 base from V and 8 from J; bases not matched to a gene: 4. This CDR3 contains 13 residues. From germline, CDR1 is SGHVS and CDR2 FQNEAQ. Written as DNA, the CDR3 is TGTGCCAGCAGCTTAGGGGACAGTGAGGGCTACACCTTC. Translating gives CASSLGDSEGYTF.

The rearrangement joins TRBV4-2 to TRBJ2-2, with TRBD2 matching over 11 bases. The CDR3 spans 19 residues. The J segment lost 0 bases and the V segment lost 3 bases, leaving 9 bases of the junction unmatched. Germline loops: CDR1 LGHNA, CDR2 YNFKEQ. CDR3: CASSHLGRLAGSNTGELFF. The CDR3 bases are TGTGCCAGCAGCCATTTGGGACGACTAGCGGGATCGAACACCGGGGAGCTGTTTTTT.

The chain joins TRBV4-3 to TRBJ1-2, with TRBD1 matching 7 bases. V dropped 0 bases and J dropped 7; count of bases not matched to a gene: 5. Germline loops: CDR1 LGHNA, CDR2 YSLEER. The length of the CDR3 is 14 residues. This CDR3 is CASSQERDSGGYTF. CDR3 nucleotide sequence: TGCGCCAGCAGCCAAGAGAGGGACAGCGGTGGCTACACCTTC.

The rearrangement links TRBV7-2 to TRBJ2-1; D call uncertain. CDR1 SGHTA and CDR2 FQGNSA come from the germline V gene. V shed 5 bases and J shed 1 base, with 12 bases lying between them. The length of the CDR3 is 15 residues. CDR3 loop: CASSRGRISYNEQFF. CDR3 bases: TGTGCCAGCAGCCGCGGTAGAATTTCCTACAATGAGCAGTTCTTC.

V and J are TRBV30 and TRBJ2-7, with 9 bases aligning to TRBD2. Germline V lookup: CDR1 GTSNPN, CDR2 SVGIG (reference sequence). CDR3 length equals 15 residues. After removal of 5 bases from V and 2 bases from J, the junction contained 10 bases not matched to a gene. In nucleotides, the CDR3 is TGTGCCTGGTACGGGCGTACTAGCGGGCCCTACGAGCAGTACTTC. Translated: CAWYGRTSGPYEQYF. Based on the CDR3 plus reference TRBV30 and TRBJ2-7, the full variable domain is SQTIHQWPATLVQPVGSPLSLECTVEGTSNPNLYWYRQAAGRGLQLLFYSVGIGQISSEVPQNLSASRPQDRQFILSSKKLLLSDSGFYLCAWYGRTSGPYEQYFGPGTRLTVT.

The rearrangement links TRBV6-5 to TRBJ2-7; D not resolved. CDR1 is MNHEY, CDR2 SVGAGI, per germline. The CDR3 extends over 14 amino acids. Deletions cut 10 bases from V and 2 bases from J, with 18 bases between. CDR3 protein: CATSTVGPPYEQYF. DNA for the CDR3: TGTGCCACCTCAACGGTAGGGCCTCCCTACGAGCAGTACTTC.

Notes on this clone: A read error may produce the germline difference seen at one junction end. The CDR3 region is CASTLGTGANVLTF. The CDR3 DNA reads TGCGCCAGCACCTTGGGGACCGGGGCCAACGTCCTGACTTTC. The chain is built from TRBV5-1 and TRBJ2-6, with D perhaps matching TRBD1 or TRBD2 (5 bases each). There are 14 residues in the CDR3. Germline CDR1 SGHRS, CDR2 YFSETQ.

The chain combines TRBV2 with TRBJ1-1, with 12 bases that match TRBD1. CDR1 SNHLY and CDR2 FYNNEI come from the germline V gene. V was pared by 10 bases and J by 5 bases, with 5 bases of the junction left unmatched. This CDR3 spans 13 amino acids. Written as DNA, the CDR3 is TGTGCCACCCGGGGACAGGGGGCTACTGAAGCTTTCTTT. Its protein is CATRGQGATEAFF. The full variable domain, with the rest looked up from reference TRBV2 and TRBJ1-1, is EPEVTQTPSHQVTQMGQEVILRCVPISNHLYFYWYRQILGQKVEFLVSFYNNEISEKSEIFDDQFSVERPDGSNFTLKIRSTKLEDSAMYFCATRGQGATEAFFGQGTRLTVV.

V usage is TRBV28 and J usage is TRBJ2-3; the D call may be TRBD1 or TRBD2 (5 bases each). Germline-derived CDR1 and CDR2 are MDHEN and SYDVKM. Trimming shortened V by 7 bases and J by 4 bases, and 18 bases separated the two germline ends. This CDR3 is built from 15 residues. In DNA, the CDR3 is TGTGCCAGCAACATTCGAGGGGTTGTCGCAGATACGCAGTATTTT. Protein sequence: CASNIRGVVADTQYF.

The CDR3 protein is CASSQSFRVSSYNEQFF. The CDR3 DNA reads TGCGCCAGCAGCCAATCCTTCAGGGTAAGCTCCTACAATGAGCAGTTCTTC. J is TRBJ2-1 and V is TRBV4-3, with TRBD1 as a possible D gene (5 bases). CDR3 size: 17 residues. V lost 2 bases, J lost 0 bases, and 14 bases lay in between. Looked up from germline, CDR1 is LGHNA and CDR2 is YSLEER.

The J gene is TRBJ2-3, the V gene TRBV5-1; TRBD1 agrees at 10 bases. V gave up 4 bases and J gave up 5 bases; unmatched junction bases: 7. This CDR3 is built from 15 residues. CDR1 and CDR2 (germline): SGHRS, YFSETQ. The CDR3 is CASSVRGQGQDTQYF. CDR3 sequence (DNA): TGCGCCAGCAGCGTGAGGGGACAGGGGCAAGATACGCAGTATTTT.

J is TRBJ2-1 and V is TRBV5-8; TRBD2 aligns across 9 bases. Germline lookup yields CDR1 SGHTS and CDR2 YDEGEE. CDR3 length equals 15 residues. Trimming cost V 6 bases and J 4 bases; bases outside gene matches: 8. Written as DNA, the CDR3 is TGTGCCAGCACGATGGGAACTAGCGGGTACAATGAGCAGTTCTTC. This gives the protein CASTMGTSGYNEQFF.

V and J are TRBV16 and TRBJ1-5; maybe TRBD1 (5 bases). Per germline, CDR1 KGHSY and CDR2 FQNENV. The CDR3 has 15 residues. V gave up 4 bases and J gave up 1 base, with 11 bases separating them. The CDR3 sequence: CASSPGTQSNQPQHF. CDR3 nucleotides: TGTGCCAGCAGCCCCGGGACGCAAAGCAATCAGCCCCAGCATTTT.

To note about this clone: Within the sample, other DNA sequences also encode this same CDR3. CDR3 coding DNA: TGTGCCAGCAGCTTAGTTAGGGGGCAGGAATACGAGCAGTACTTC. Its protein product is CASSLVRGQEYEQYF. V is TRBV7-8 and J is TRBJ2-7; 7 bases map to TRBD1. The CDR3 is 15 residues long. V lost 1 base to trimming and J lost 4 bases; unmatched junction nucleotides: 7. Germline CDR1 and CDR2: SGHVS and FQNEAQ. Full variable domain (missing parts from reference TRBV7-8 and TRBJ2-7): GAGVSQSPRYKVAKRGQDVALRCDPISGHVSLFWYQQALGQGPEFLTYFQNEAQLDKSGLPSDRFFAERPEGSVSTLKIQRTQQEDSAVYLCASSLVRGQEYEQYFGPGTRLTVT.

For this clone: The same CDR3 is also encoded by other DNA sequences in this sample. The chain links TRBV20-1 to TRBJ1-1, with D uncertain. With 5 bases removed from V and 6 bases from J, the gap between germline ends came to 7 bases. Germline V lookup: CDR1 DFQATT, CDR2 SNEGSKA (reference sequence). This CDR3 region has 10 residues. CDR3 sequence (DNA): TGCAGTGCTCCCCGGGCTGAAGCTTTCTTT. It yields the protein CSAPRAEAFF.

The J gene is TRBJ2-3, the V gene TRBV7-2; D is unresolved. Per germline, CDR1 SGHTA and CDR2 FQGNSA. With 3 bases removed from V and 0 bases from J, the gap between germline ends came to 16 bases. The CDR3 contains 17 residues. The chain's CDR3 is CASSLRKSQYSTDTQYF. For the CDR3, the DNA is TGTGCCAGCAGCTTGCGGAAATCTCAATATAGCACAGATACGCAGTATTTT.